Sequencing of this T cell receptor (beta chain) was carried out in a study of OX40 agonist ivuxolimab in advanced cancers. Looking at the study overall: Each dose-escalation patient presented with hepatocellular carcinoma, melanoma, renal cell or head and neck cancer.

This table comes from immunoSEQ multiplex PCR, and its TCRdb copy is limited to in-frame clones, with some not included. Here the sample spans over 9,000 clones, roughly 64% being singletons. Looked up from germline, CDR1 is SGHTA and CDR2 is FQGNSA. Trimming cost V 7 bases and J 4 bases; bases outside gene matches: 13. The CDR3 is 16 amino acids. The chain employs TRBV7-2 and TRBJ2-3; the match to TRBD2 covers 8 bases. The receptor was isolated from an adult with an advanced solid tumor such as melanoma, head and neck, liver or kidney cancer. The sequenced sample was CD4+ or CD8+ T cells sorted from blood, obtained in a trial of the OX40 agonist ivuxolimab. CDR3 bases: TGTGCCAGCATTCTGGACCCAGCGGGAGCGCCAGATACGCAGTATTTT. As protein: CASILDPAGAPDTQYF.